Here is one T cell receptor beta chain with its context. This entry is derived from a study of long-term antiretroviral therapy in people with HIV. No fewer than two post-ART and no fewer than one pre-ART PBMC samples existed for each donor. Investigators performed immunoSEQ version v3.0 at survey level. Assay used: immunoSEQ multiplex PCR; TCRdb lists only in-frame clones, some missing. The sample has around 27,000 clones, roughly 88% seen once; the top ten hold roughly 5%. Germline CDR1 SGHVS, CDR2 FNYEAQ. The ends were cut back, 1 base at V and 0 bases at J, with 16 bases in the middle. CDR3 length equals 18 residues.

Sample: unsorted PBMCs, taken almost 4.6 years after starting antiretroviral therapy. This clonotype was sampled from a man younger than 40 with HIV. This chain links TRBV7-6 with TRBJ2-1, with D perhaps matching TRBD1 (6 bases). The CDR3 DNA follows: TGTGCCAGCAGCTTAGAATCAGCCGGGACACGCTCCTACAATGAGCAGTTCTTC. Protein product: CASSLESAGTRSYNEQFF.